The sequence of this TCR beta chain was determined in a study of CD8+CD57+ T cells in acquired aplastic anemia. The wider study: When averaged, DNA from sorted CD4+ and CD8+ cells came to 2.5 to 3.5 ug. Healthy donors averaged around 11 million reads for CD4+ cells.

Investigators profiled TCR beta VDJ and CDR3 from genomic DNA template. TCRdb re-called the reads through MiXCR, storing one row per CDR3 protein. The repertoire consists of 400,000 to 500,000 distinct CDR3 sequences, with 55% to 70% occurring once and the leading ten covering 3.5% to 4.5%. Study results and limitations: About 30 CD8+ CDR3 sequences occurred in both the patients and the controls.

This clonotype was counted a single time. Antigen: not known. The CDR3 is 11 amino acids. The trim removed 9 bases at V and 8 bases at J, leaving 5 bases unmatched. The origin of this receptor is a human donor in good health, serving as a control. This chain links TRBV12-3 or TRBV12-4 with TRBJ1-2; TRBD1 matches 8 bases. The sample taken for sequencing was sorted CD4+, CD8+, or CD8+CD57+ T cells (not recorded which) from PBMCs. DNA of the CDR3: TGTGCCAGGCGGACAGGGCCCGGCTACACCTTC. As protein: CARRTGPGYTF.